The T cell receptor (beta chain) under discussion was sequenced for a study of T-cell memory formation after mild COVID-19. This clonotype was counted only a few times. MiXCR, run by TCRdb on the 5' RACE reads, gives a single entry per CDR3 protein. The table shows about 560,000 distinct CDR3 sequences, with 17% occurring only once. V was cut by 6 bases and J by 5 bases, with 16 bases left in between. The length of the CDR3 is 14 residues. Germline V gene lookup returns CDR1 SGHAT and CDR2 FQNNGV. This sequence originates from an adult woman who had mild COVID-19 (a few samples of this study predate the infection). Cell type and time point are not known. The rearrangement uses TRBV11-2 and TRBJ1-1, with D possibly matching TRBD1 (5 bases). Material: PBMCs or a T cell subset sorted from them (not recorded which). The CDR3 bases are TGTGCCAGCAGGAGAGGGGCGGTGAGGACTGAAGCTTTCTTT. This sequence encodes CASRRGAVRTEAFF.